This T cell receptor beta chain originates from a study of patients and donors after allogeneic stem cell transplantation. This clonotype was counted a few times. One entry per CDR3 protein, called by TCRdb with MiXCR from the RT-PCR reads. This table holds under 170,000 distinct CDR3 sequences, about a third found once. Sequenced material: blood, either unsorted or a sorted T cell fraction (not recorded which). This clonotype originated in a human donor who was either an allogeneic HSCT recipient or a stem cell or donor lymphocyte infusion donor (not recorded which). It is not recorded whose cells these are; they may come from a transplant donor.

The CDR3 region is CASTRGLNYGYTF. The DNA for the CDR3 is TGTGCCAGCACTAGGGGGCTGAACTATGGCTACACCTTC. V and J are TRBV27 and TRBJ1-2; 7 bases map to TRBD1. The length of the CDR3 is 13 residues. With 7 bases clipped from V and 2 bases from J, the junction kept 4 bases outside the gene matches. The germline gives CDR1 MNHEY, CDR2 SMNVEV (reference sequence).